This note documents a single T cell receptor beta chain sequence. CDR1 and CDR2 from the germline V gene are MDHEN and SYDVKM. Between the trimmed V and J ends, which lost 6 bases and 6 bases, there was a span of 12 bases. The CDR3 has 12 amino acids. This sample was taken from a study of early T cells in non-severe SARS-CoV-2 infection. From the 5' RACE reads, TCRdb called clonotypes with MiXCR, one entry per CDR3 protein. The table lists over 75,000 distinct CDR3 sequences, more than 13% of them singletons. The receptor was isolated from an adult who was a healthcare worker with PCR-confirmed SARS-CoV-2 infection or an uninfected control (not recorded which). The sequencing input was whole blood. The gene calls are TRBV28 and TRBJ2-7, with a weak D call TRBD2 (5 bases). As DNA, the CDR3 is TGTGCCAGCAGGGACTTGAGCGGCGAGCAGTACTTC. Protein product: CASRDLSGEQYF.